This T cell receptor beta chain was recorded in a study of human T cells and chemical hapten exposure. Findings of the study overall: The study found expanded TCRs formed significantly more large CDR3 similarity clusters than controls. Patch test score rose with PT1 expanded TCRs, significant at 8, 16, 32, not 4.

Individual cDNA molecules in this library carried unique molecular identifiers. TCRdb reanalysed the RACE reads using MiXCR and keeps one entry per CDR3 protein. Found here are around 300,000 distinct CDR3 sequences, approximately 6.3% of them singletons; the top ten hold 7.5% to 9%. Time point reported: patch test 1, 2 weeks after DPC sensitization. Documented treatment: therapeutic diphenylcyclopropenone sensitization with weekly scalp DPC. Ahead of applying each patch test, blood was sampled. Per the germline V gene, CDR1 is SGHAT and CDR2 is FQNNGV. The CDR3 totals 15 residues. V was trimmed by 2 bases and J by 2 bases, leaving 11 bases between them. This clonotype was seen a handful of times. Its matching antigen is unknown.

The receptor was isolated from a woman aged 18 to 35 with alopecia areata. Some clones in this sample may be carry-over from other donors' samples. The genes are TRBV11-2 and TRBJ2-3; D gene ambiguous. Sequenced here: whole blood, sampled in connection with sensitization to the hapten diphenylcyclopropenone (DPC). Written as DNA, the CDR3 is TGTGCCAGCAGCTTACGTTCATTATACACAGATACGCAGTATTTT. Translation gives CASSLRSLYTDTQYF.